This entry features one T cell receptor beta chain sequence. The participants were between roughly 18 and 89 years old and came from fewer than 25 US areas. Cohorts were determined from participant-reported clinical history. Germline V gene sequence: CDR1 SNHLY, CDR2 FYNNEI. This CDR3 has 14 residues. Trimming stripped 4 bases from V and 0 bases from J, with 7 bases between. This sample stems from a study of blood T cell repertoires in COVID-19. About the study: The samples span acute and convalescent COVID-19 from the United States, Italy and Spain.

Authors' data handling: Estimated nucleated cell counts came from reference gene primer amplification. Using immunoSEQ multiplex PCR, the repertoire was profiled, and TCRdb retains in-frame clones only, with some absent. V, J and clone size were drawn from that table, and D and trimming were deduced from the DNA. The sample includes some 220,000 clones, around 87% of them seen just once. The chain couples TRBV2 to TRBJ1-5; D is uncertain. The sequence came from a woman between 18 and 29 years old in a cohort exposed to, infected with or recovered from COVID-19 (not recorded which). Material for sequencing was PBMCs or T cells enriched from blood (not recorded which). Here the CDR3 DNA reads TGTGCCAGCAGTGTCCCCATTAGCAATCAGCCCCAGCATTTT. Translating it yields CASSVPISNQPQHF.